This T cell receptor (beta chain) was profiled in a study of response to subunit inactivated influenza vaccine. Regarding the study as a whole: The study's authors posited that every seasonal influenza vaccination enlists few new T cells.

TCRdb re-called the RT-PCR reads through MiXCR, storing one row per CDR3 protein. The data show roughly 780,000 distinct CDR3 sequences, around 18% seen once. Remarks on this clonotype: Its antigen remains unidentified.

The clonotype was recovered from a man over 45 who received an inactivated influenza vaccine. The specimen comprised PBMCs from blood, sampled less than 6 days after vaccination.

The CDR3 DNA is TGTGCCAGCAGTGACGTGGAGGATGGTGCCTCCTACGAGCAGTACTTC. It yields the protein CASSDVEDGASYEQYF. The V gene is TRBV2, the J gene TRBJ2-7, with D maybe TRBD2 (5 bases). Germline lookup yields CDR1 SNHLY and CDR2 FYNNEI. The ends were cut back, 3 bases at V and 0 bases at J, with 15 bases in the middle. The CDR3 has 16 amino acids.